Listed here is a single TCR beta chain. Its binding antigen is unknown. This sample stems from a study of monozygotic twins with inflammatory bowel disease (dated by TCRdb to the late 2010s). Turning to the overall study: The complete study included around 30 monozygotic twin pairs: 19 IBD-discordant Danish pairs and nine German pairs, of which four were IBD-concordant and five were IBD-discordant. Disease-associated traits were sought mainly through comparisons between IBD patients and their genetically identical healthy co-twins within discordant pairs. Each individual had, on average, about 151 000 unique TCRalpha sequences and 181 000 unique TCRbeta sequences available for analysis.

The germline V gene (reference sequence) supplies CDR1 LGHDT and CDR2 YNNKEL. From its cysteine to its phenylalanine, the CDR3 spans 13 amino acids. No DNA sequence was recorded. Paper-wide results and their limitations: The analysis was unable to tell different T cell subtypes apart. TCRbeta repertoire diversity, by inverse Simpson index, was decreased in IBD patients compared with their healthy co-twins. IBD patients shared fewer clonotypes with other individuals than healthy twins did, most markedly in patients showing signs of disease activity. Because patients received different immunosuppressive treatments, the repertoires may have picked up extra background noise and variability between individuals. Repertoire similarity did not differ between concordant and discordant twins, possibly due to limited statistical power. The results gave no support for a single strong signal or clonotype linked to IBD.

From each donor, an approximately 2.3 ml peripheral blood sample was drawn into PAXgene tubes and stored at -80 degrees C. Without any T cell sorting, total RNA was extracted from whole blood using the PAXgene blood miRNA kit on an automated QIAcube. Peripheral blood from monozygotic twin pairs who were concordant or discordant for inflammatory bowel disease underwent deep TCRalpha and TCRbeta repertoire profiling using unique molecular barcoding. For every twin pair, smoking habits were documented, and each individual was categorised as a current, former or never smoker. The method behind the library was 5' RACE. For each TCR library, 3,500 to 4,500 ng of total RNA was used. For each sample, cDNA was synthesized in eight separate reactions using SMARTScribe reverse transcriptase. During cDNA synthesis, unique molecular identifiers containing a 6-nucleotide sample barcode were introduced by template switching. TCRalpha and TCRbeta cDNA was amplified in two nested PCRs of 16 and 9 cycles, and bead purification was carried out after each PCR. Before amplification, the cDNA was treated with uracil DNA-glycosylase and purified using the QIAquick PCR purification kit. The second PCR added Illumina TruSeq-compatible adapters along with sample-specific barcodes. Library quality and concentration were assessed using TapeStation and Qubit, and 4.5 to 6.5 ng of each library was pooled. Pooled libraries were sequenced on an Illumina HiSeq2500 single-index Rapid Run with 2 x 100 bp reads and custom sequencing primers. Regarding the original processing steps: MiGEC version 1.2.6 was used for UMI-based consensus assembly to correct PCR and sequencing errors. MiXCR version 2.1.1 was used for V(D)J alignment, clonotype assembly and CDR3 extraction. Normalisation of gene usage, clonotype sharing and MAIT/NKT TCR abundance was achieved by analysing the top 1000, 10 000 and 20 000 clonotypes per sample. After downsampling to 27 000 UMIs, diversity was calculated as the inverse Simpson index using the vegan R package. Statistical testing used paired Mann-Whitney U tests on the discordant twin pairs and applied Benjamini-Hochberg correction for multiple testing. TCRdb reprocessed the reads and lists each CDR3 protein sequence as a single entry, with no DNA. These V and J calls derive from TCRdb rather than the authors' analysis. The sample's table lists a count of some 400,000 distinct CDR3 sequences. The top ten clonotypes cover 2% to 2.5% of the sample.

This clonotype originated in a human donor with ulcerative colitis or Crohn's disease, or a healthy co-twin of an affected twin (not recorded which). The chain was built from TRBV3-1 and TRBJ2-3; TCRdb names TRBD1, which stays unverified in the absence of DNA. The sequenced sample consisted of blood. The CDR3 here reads CASSPFTEGTQYF.